These T cell receptor beta chains were read from a single sample in a study of CD8 T cells in ankylosing spondylitis. One entry per CDR3 protein results from TCRdb running MiXCR on the 5' RACE reads. The sample carries around 130,000 distinct CDR3 sequences, under 20% recorded once. The sample taken for sequencing was blood, either unsorted or a sorted T cell fraction (not recorded which). These receptors were taken from a male donor with ankylosing spondylitis. The CDR3 runs from the conserved cysteine through the conserved F or W. The D gene is left open where the match is weak. A row's size may be missing; if present it is once, few, many or a size class.

j_call: TRBJ2-5; clone_size: few; d_call: TRBD2; v_call: TRBV12-3/TRBV12-4; cdr3_aa: CASSAGLAGDSGETQYF; cdr3_nt: TGTGCCAGCAGTGCTGGACTAGCGGGAGATTCGGGGGAGACCCAGTACTTC
j_call: TRBJ2-2; clone_size: once; d_call: -; v_call: TRBV5-1; cdr3_aa: CASNEGAYTGELFF; cdr3_nt: TGCGCCAGCAACGAGGGAGCTTATACCGGGGAGCTGTTTTTT
j_call: TRBJ2-7; clone_size: few; d_call: TRBD1; v_call: TRBV4-1; cdr3_aa: CASSQGTGSPYEQYF; cdr3_nt: TGCGCCAGCAGCCAAGGGACAGGTAGTCCCTACGAGCAGTACTTC
j_call: TRBJ2-7; clone_size: -; d_call: TRBD1; v_call: TRBV27; cdr3_aa: CASSLSGGQGFEQYF; cdr3_nt: TGTGCCAGCAGTTTATCGGGCGGACAGGGGTTCGAGCAGTACTTC
j_call: TRBJ1-3; clone_size: few; d_call: -; v_call: TRBV7-2; cdr3_aa: CASSSLGNTIYF; cdr3_nt: TGTGCCAGCAGCTCGCTAGGAAACACCATATATTTT
j_call: TRBJ2-1; clone_size: few; d_call: TRBD1; v_call: TRBV24-1; cdr3_aa: CATSVGTGGNEQFF; cdr3_nt: TGTGCCACCAGTGTCGGGACAGGGGGAAATGAGCAGTTCTTC
j_call: TRBJ2-6; clone_size: -; d_call: TRBD1; v_call: TRBV2; cdr3_aa: CASRGQSGANVLTF; cdr3_nt: TGTGCCAGCAGGGGACAGTCTGGGGCCAACGTCCTGACTTTC
j_call: TRBJ2-1; clone_size: few; d_call: -; v_call: TRBV6-1; cdr3_aa: CASSLRASLPYEQFF; cdr3_nt: TGTGCCAGCAGTCTCCGGGCCTCCCTCCCCTATGAGCAGTTCTTC
j_call: TRBJ2-1; clone_size: -; d_call: TRBD2; v_call: TRBV30; cdr3_aa: CACFGLAGGPRPPYNEQFF; cdr3_nt: TGTGCCTGTTTCGGACTAGCGGGAGGGCCCCGGCCACCCTACAATGAGCAGTTCTTC
j_call: TRBJ2-1; clone_size: many; d_call: TRBD2; v_call: TRBV12-3/TRBV12-4; cdr3_aa: CASSLGASGPRGNEQFF; cdr3_nt: TGTGCCAGCAGTTTAGGCGCTAGCGGCCCAAGAGGAAATGAGCAGTTCTTC
j_call: TRBJ2-5; clone_size: -; d_call: TRBD1; v_call: TRBV20-1; cdr3_aa: CSAWTGEAETQYF; cdr3_nt: TGCAGTGCTTGGACAGGGGAAGCAGAGACCCAGTACTTC
j_call: TRBJ2-7; clone_size: few; d_call: -; v_call: TRBV7-9; cdr3_aa: CASGVFEQYF; cdr3_nt: TGTGCCAGCGGGGTGTTCGAGCAGTACTTC
j_call: TRBJ2-2; clone_size: few; d_call: -; v_call: TRBV21-1; cdr3_aa: CASSKGGELFF; cdr3_nt: TGTGCCAGCAGCAAGGGGGGGGAGCTGTTTTTT
j_call: TRBJ2-1; clone_size: -; d_call: -; v_call: TRBV12-3/TRBV12-4; cdr3_aa: CASSPRGDGNEQFF; cdr3_nt: TGTGCCAGCAGCCCTAGAGGGGACGGGAATGAGCAGTTCTTC
j_call: TRBJ1-2; clone_size: -; d_call: TRBD1; v_call: TRBV5-1; cdr3_aa: CASSLEGQGGYGYTF; cdr3_nt: TGCGCCAGCAGCTTGGAGGGACAGGGAGGATATGGCTACACCTTC
j_call: TRBJ2-3; clone_size: few; d_call: TRBD2; v_call: TRBV20-1; cdr3_aa: CSARDLAGSSTDTQYF; cdr3_nt: TGCAGTGCTAGAGACCTAGCGGGATCTAGCACAGATACGCAGTATTTT
j_call: TRBJ1-3; clone_size: -; d_call: -; v_call: TRBV10-3; cdr3_aa: CAISTTSPRSGNTIYF; cdr3_nt: TGTGCCATCAGTACAACAAGTCCTCGCTCTGGAAACACCATATATTTT
j_call: TRBJ2-1; clone_size: -; d_call: TRBD2; v_call: TRBV24-1; cdr3_aa: CATSDPIAGSSYNEQFF; cdr3_nt: TGTGCCACCAGTGACCCCATAGCGGGGAGCTCCTACAATGAGCAGTTCTTC
j_call: TRBJ2-1; clone_size: few; d_call: -; v_call: TRBV7-9; cdr3_aa: CASSLETYNEQFF; cdr3_nt: TGTGCCAGCAGCTTAGAGACCTACAATGAGCAGTTCTTC
j_call: TRBJ2-5; clone_size: -; d_call: -; v_call: TRBV7-9; cdr3_aa: CASSARAAQYF; cdr3_nt: TGTGCCAGCAGCGCTAGGGCAGCTCAGTACTTC
j_call: TRBJ2-7; clone_size: -; d_call: -; v_call: TRBV12-3/TRBV12-4; cdr3_aa: CASTNDISYEQYF; cdr3_nt: TGTGCCAGCACAAACGACATCTCCTACGAGCAGTACTTC
j_call: TRBJ2-1; clone_size: -; d_call: TRBD2; v_call: TRBV4-3; cdr3_aa: CASSQVVRLAGDEQFF; cdr3_nt: TGCGCCAGCAGCCAAGTTGTGCGGCTAGCGGGAGATGAGCAGTTCTTC
j_call: TRBJ2-5; clone_size: few; d_call: -; v_call: TRBV5-6; cdr3_aa: CASSLWTALAGETQYF; cdr3_nt: TGTGCCAGCAGCTTGTGGACAGCCTTGGCGGGAGAGACCCAGTACTTC
j_call: TRBJ2-7; clone_size: -; d_call: -; v_call: TRBV7-8; cdr3_aa: CASSLLPGRGYEQYF; cdr3_nt: TGTGCCAGCAGCCTTCTCCCGGGCAGGGGCTACGAGCAGTACTTC
j_call: TRBJ2-7; clone_size: -; d_call: -; v_call: TRBV7-9; cdr3_aa: CASSFNRLGRSYEQYF; cdr3_nt: TGTGCCAGCAGCTTTAACCGATTGGGGAGATCCTACGAGCAGTACTTC
j_call: TRBJ2-1; clone_size: few; d_call: TRBD2; v_call: TRBV3-1; cdr3_aa: CASSQDLGGKWGNEQFF; cdr3_nt: TGTGCCAGCAGCCAAGATCTGGGGGGGAAATGGGGCAATGAGCAGTTCTTC
j_call: TRBJ1-6; clone_size: -; d_call: TRBD1; v_call: TRBV6-1; cdr3_aa: CASSERTGTTTYNSPLHF; cdr3_nt: TGTGCCAGCAGTGAAAGGACAGGGACCACCACCTATAATTCACCCCTCCACTTT
j_call: TRBJ2-1; clone_size: -; d_call: TRBD2; v_call: TRBV9; cdr3_aa: CASSGLAGGPENEQFF; cdr3_nt: TGTGCCAGCAGCGGACTAGCGGGAGGGCCGGAAAATGAGCAGTTCTTC
j_call: TRBJ2-7; clone_size: few; d_call: TRBD2; v_call: TRBV7-9; cdr3_aa: CASSPTAGEIYEQYF; cdr3_nt: TGTGCCAGCAGCCCGACAGCGGGAGAAATCTACGAGCAGTACTTC
j_call: TRBJ2-1; clone_size: -; d_call: TRBD1; v_call: TRBV5-1; cdr3_aa: CASSSTGDYNEQFF; cdr3_nt: TGCGCCAGCAGCTCGACAGGGGACTACAATGAGCAGTTCTTC
j_call: TRBJ2-7; clone_size: few; d_call: -; v_call: TRBV29-1; cdr3_aa: CSVSDLNYEQYF; cdr3_nt: TGCAGCGTTTCAGATCTAAACTACGAGCAGTACTTC
j_call: TRBJ1-1; clone_size: -; d_call: -; v_call: TRBV11-3; cdr3_aa: CASSLMSGNTEAFF; cdr3_nt: TGTGCCAGCAGCTTAATGTCAGGGAACACTGAAGCTTTCTTT
j_call: TRBJ2-7; clone_size: -; d_call: -; v_call: TRBV3-1; cdr3_aa: CASSQVEKGRIKYEQYF; cdr3_nt: TGTGCCAGCAGCCAAGTCGAAAAAGGACGGATAAAGTACGAGCAGTACTTC
j_call: TRBJ2-3; clone_size: -; d_call: -; v_call: TRBV12-5; cdr3_aa: CASGSTRQADTQYF; cdr3_nt: TGTGCTAGTGGTTCGACCCGCCAGGCAGATACGCAGTATTTT
j_call: TRBJ1-1; clone_size: -; d_call: TRBD1; v_call: TRBV29-1; cdr3_aa: CSVFGTGGLDTEAFF; cdr3_nt: TGCAGCGTTTTTGGGACAGGGGGATTAGACACTGAAGCTTTCTTT
j_call: TRBJ1-5; clone_size: many; d_call: TRBD1; v_call: TRBV12-3/TRBV12-4; cdr3_aa: CASKRRGENQPQHF; cdr3_nt: TGTGCCAGCAAACGCAGGGGGGAGAATCAGCCCCAGCATTTT
j_call: TRBJ2-1; clone_size: few; d_call: TRBD1; v_call: TRBV27; cdr3_aa: CASQGQGAWNEQFF; cdr3_nt: TGTGCCAGCCAAGGACAGGGGGCTTGGAATGAGCAGTTCTTC
j_call: TRBJ1-1; clone_size: -; d_call: -; v_call: TRBV5-5; cdr3_aa: CASSLGPGKNTEAFF; cdr3_nt: TGTGCCAGCAGCTTGGGGCCGGGCAAGAACACTGAAGCTTTCTTT
j_call: TRBJ2-1; clone_size: -; d_call: -; v_call: TRBV4-3; cdr3_aa: CASSQDSDSYNEQFF; cdr3_nt: TGCGCCAGCAGCCAAGACAGCGACTCCTACAATGAGCAGTTCTTC
j_call: TRBJ1-4; clone_size: few; d_call: -; v_call: TRBV27; cdr3_aa: CASSMGDSLAEKLFF; cdr3_nt: TGTGCCAGCAGTATGGGAGACAGTCTGGCTGAAAAACTGTTTTTT
j_call: TRBJ2-3; clone_size: -; d_call: TRBD2; v_call: TRBV20-1; cdr3_aa: CSASGLAVGTDTQYF; cdr3_nt: TGCAGTGCTAGTGGTCTAGCGGTAGGCACAGATACGCAGTATTTT
j_call: TRBJ2-7; clone_size: -; d_call: -; v_call: TRBV21-1; cdr3_aa: CATNCRGGTNSYEQYF; cdr3_nt: TGTGCCACCAACTGTCGAGGGGGGACGAACTCCTACGAGCAGTACTTC
j_call: TRBJ1-5; clone_size: many; d_call: -; v_call: TRBV27; cdr3_aa: CASSLGGQPQHF; cdr3_nt: TGTGCCAGCAGCTTAGGTGGTCAGCCCCAGCATTTT
j_call: TRBJ2-1; clone_size: many; d_call: -; v_call: TRBV7-9; cdr3_aa: CASSSGTSNEQFF; cdr3_nt: TGTGCCAGCAGCTCAGGGACTTCCAATGAGCAGTTCTTC
j_call: TRBJ2-7; clone_size: few; d_call: -; v_call: TRBV7-9; cdr3_aa: CASSPIGFSYEQYF; cdr3_nt: TGTGCCAGCAGCCCTATCGGGTTTTCGTACGAGCAGTACTTC
j_call: TRBJ2-1; clone_size: -; d_call: -; v_call: TRBV5-1; cdr3_aa: CASSYVNEQFF; cdr3_nt: TGCGCCAGCAGTTACGTCAATGAGCAGTTCTTC